Below, 26 T cell receptor beta chains from the same sample are listed, as sequenced in a study of shared clonotypes between healthy human individuals. The protocol was immunoSEQ multiplex PCR, while the TCRdb copy is restricted to in-frame clones and leaves out a portion. This sample has about 980,000 clones, with approximately 76% found just once. Sequenced input: memory CD4+ T cells sorted from blood. Subset in this sample: CD45RA-negative fraction. These receptors all come from a man aged 18 to 30 in good health.

V and J are TRBV7-3 and TRBJ2-3; weak D call: TRBD2 (6 bases). The V gene's germline CDR1 is SGHTA and CDR2 FQGTGA. Deletions cut 2 bases from V and 2 bases from J, with 11 bases between. CDR3 length: 15 amino acids. The chain's CDR3 is CASSLLGDFTDTQYF. The CDR3, as DNA: TGTGCCAGCAGCTTATTAGGGGACTTCACAGATACGCAGTATTTT.

This clone was detected only a few times. The V gene is TRBV5-1, the J gene TRBJ2-5, with 13 nucleotides matching TRBD2. The CDR3 runs to 16 residues. Germline V gene data show CDR1 as SGHRS and CDR2 as YFSETQ. Losses at the gene ends were 3 bases for V and 5 bases for J; bases not matched to a gene: 7. In DNA form, the CDR3 reads TGCGCCAGCAGCTCAGGGACTAGCGGGACGAAGGAGACCCAGTACTTC. It codes for CASSSGTSGTKETQYF.

The CDR3 DNA follows: TGCGCCAGCAGTCCAGGGTCCACTGGAAACACCATATATTTT. Translation: CASSPGSTGNTIYF. The chain carries TRBV10-2 and TRBJ1-3; TRBD1 might be the D (5 bases). The CDR3 covers 14 residues. Trimming took off 5 bases at V and 2 bases at J, with 10 bases between the two ends. Per germline, CDR1 WSHSY and CDR2 SAAADI.

This chain connects TRBV7-8 to TRBJ2-7; 9 positions agree with TRBD2. CDR1 is SGHVS and CDR2 is FQNEAQ in the germline V gene. The CDR3 is 16 amino acids. The ends lost 1 base at V and 5 bases at J; junction bases unmatched: 9. CDR3 sequence: CASSLDWGLAGNEQYF. The CDR3 DNA reads TGTGCCAGCAGCTTAGATTGGGGACTAGCAGGAAACGAGCAGTACTTC.

A single count supports this clone. This rearrangement joins TRBV9 to TRBJ2-5, with 8 bases fitting TRBD2. The ends lost 0 bases at V and 2 bases at J; junction bases unmatched: 3. Looked up from germline, CDR1 is SGDLS and CDR2 is YYNGEE. This CDR3 spans 15 amino acids. For the CDR3, the DNA is TGTGCCAGCAGCGTAGGCGGGGGGCCACAAGAGACCCAGTACTTC. Protein sequence: CASSVGGGPQETQYF.

Comment on this clone: Additional DNA sequences in this sample encode the identical CDR3. The chain links TRBV10-3 to TRBJ2-3, with D unclear. The CDR3 totals 13 residues. With 4 bases removed from V and 1 base from J, the gap between germline ends came to 6 bases. Germline loops: CDR1 ENHRY, CDR2 SYGVKD. In DNA, the CDR3 is TGTGCCATCAGTGTGGCAGGCACAGATACGCAGTATTTT. Its protein is CAISVAGTDTQYF.

This chain joins TRBV19 and TRBJ2-1, with 13 bases fitting TRBD2. Trimming removed 8 bases from V and 7 bases from J; junction bases left unmatched: 8. CDR1 is LNHDA, CDR2 SQIVND, per germline (reference sequence). This CDR3 is built from 15 residues. The CDR3, as DNA: TGTGCCAGTGGACGACTAGCGGGAGGTACTAATGAGCAGTTCTTC. Its protein product is CASGRLAGGTNEQFF.

This clone was observed a handful of times. V usage is TRBV7-9 and J usage is TRBJ2-7; TRBD1 matches 7 bases. The germline V gene has CDR1 SEHNR and CDR2 FQNEAQ (reference sequence). This CDR3 is 15 amino acids long. With V trimmed by 2 bases and J by 1 base, 5 bases remained unmatched. CDR3 DNA: TGTGCCAGCAGCTTACTACCGGGACAGTCCTACGAGCAGTACTTC. It codes for CASSLLPGQSYEQYF.

The J gene is TRBJ2-2, the V gene TRBV6-5, with D possibly matching TRBD1 (5 bases). Trimming took 8 bases from V and 1 from J, leaving 8 bases between them. Germline V gene sequence: CDR1 MNHEY, CDR2 SVGAGI. The CDR3 has 13 amino acids. CDR3: CASYDRNTGELFF. As DNA, the CDR3 is TGTGCCAGCTACGACAGGAACACCGGGGAGCTGTTTTTT.

With respect to this clone: Other DNA sequences in this specimen translate into the identical CDR3. This sequence joins TRBV18 and TRBJ2-7; D unresolved. The ends were cut back, 2 bases at V and 2 bases at J, with 4 bases in the middle. From germline, CDR1 is KGHSH and CDR2 LQKENI. The CDR3 has 12 residues. The chain's CDR3 is CASSPGTYEQYF. CDR3 in DNA: TGTGCCAGCTCACCAGGCACCTACGAGCAGTACTTC.

With regard to this clone: This specimen includes other DNA sequences encoding the same CDR3. The chain has TRBV5-5 and TRBJ1-1; a possible D gene is TRBD1 (5 bases). The CDR3 consists of 14 residues. V gave up 2 bases and J gave up 5 bases, with 13 bases separating them. The germline V gene encodes CDR1 SGHKS and CDR2 YYEKEE (reference sequence). In DNA form, the CDR3 reads TGTGCCAGCAGCTTAGATTGGGGGAGGACTGAAGCTTTCTTT. This sequence encodes CASSLDWGRTEAFF.

This chain links TRBV11-1 with TRBJ2-7, with D possibly TRBD2 on 6 matching bases. Trimming removed 1 base from V and 0 bases from J, with 13 bases in between. The germline gives CDR1 SGHAT, CDR2 FQDESV (reference sequence). This CDR3 contains 16 residues. CDR3 sequence: CASSLEYAGYSYEQYF. The CDR3 nucleotides read TGTGCCAGCAGCTTAGAATACGCGGGGTACTCCTACGAGCAGTACTTC.

On this clone: Other DNA sequences within the sample encode an identical CDR3. The CDR3 region has the DNA TGTGCCTGGAGTGTACAGCCAGGGGGCGAGCAGTACTTC. It codes for CAWSVQPGGEQYF. The chain recombines TRBV30 with TRBJ2-7, with 7 nucleotides matching TRBD1. The CDR3 sequence is 13 residues long. The J segment lost 6 bases and the V segment lost 0 bases, leaving 5 bases of the junction unmatched. The germline gives CDR1 GTSNPN, CDR2 SVGIG (reference sequence).

The chain employs TRBV7-6 and TRBJ2-3, with D perhaps being TRBD1 or TRBD2 (5 bases each). Germline-derived CDR1 and CDR2 are SGHVS and FNYEAQ. V was pared by 2 bases and J by 7 bases, with 13 bases between. This CDR3 has 14 amino acids. This chain's CDR3 is CASSLTSGTYTQYF. CDR3 DNA: TGTGCCAGCAGCTTAACCTCGGGGACCTATACGCAGTATTTT.

The chain combines TRBV5-4 with TRBJ1-1; D is ambiguous. CDR3 length equals 15 residues. Germline V gives CDR1 SGHNT, CDR2 YYREEE (reference sequence). Trimming shortened V by 4 bases and J by 3 bases, and 16 bases separated the two germline ends. The CDR3 DNA reads TGTGCCAGCAGCCCAAACTCCGGAGTTGACACTGAAGCTTTCTTT. Translating it yields CASSPNSGVDTEAFF.

The rearrangement joins TRBV9 to TRBJ1-3; possible D gene TRBD1, 6 bases. The CDR3 totals 16 residues. The germline V gene has CDR1 SGDLS and CDR2 YYNGEE. V dropped 4 bases and J dropped 0 bases, with 14 bases sitting between them. In nucleotides, the CDR3 is TGTGCCAGCAGCTCCGGACAGACCTACTCTGGAAACACCATATATTTT. Protein: CASSSGQTYSGNTIYF.

The chain uses TRBV5-1 and TRBJ1-2; D is unresolved. The V gene lost 0 bases and the J gene lost 8 bases, with 8 bases spanning the gap. The CDR3 runs to 12 residues. Germline V gene lookup returns CDR1 SGHRS and CDR2 YFSETQ. CDR3: CASSLGPTGYTF. In nucleotides, the CDR3 is TGCGCCAGCAGCTTGGGACCTACCGGCTACACCTTC.

V gene TRBV30 combines with J gene TRBJ2-1; D possibly corresponds to TRBD1 (6 bases). Germline loops: CDR1 GTSNPN, CDR2 SVGIG (reference sequence). The ends were cut back, 0 bases at V and 7 bases at J, with 7 bases in the middle. The CDR3 spans 12 residues. CDR3 amino acids: CAWSVQGNEQFF. CDR3 DNA sequence: TGTGCCTGGAGTGTACAGGGTAATGAGCAGTTCTTC.

The V gene is TRBV9, the J gene TRBJ1-1; D ambiguous. The germline V gene encodes CDR1 SGDLS and CDR2 YYNGEE. The CDR3 is made up of 13 amino acids. With 1 base removed from V and 5 bases from J, the gap between germline ends came to 9 bases. This chain's CDR3 is CASSVLPSTEAFF. DNA for the CDR3: TGTGCCAGCAGCGTACTTCCCTCTACTGAAGCTTTCTTT.

The chain combines TRBV6-6 with TRBJ1-6; 8 bases align to TRBD1. The germline gives CDR1 MNHNY, CDR2 SVGAGI (reference sequence). The CDR3 spans 15 residues. V lost 6 bases to trimming and J lost 7 bases; unmatched junction nucleotides: 8. CDR3 sequence: CASRNSGQGNSPLHF. CDR3 bases: TGTGCCAGCAGAAACTCAGGACAGGGAAATTCACCCCTCCACTTT.

V is TRBV6-1 and J is TRBJ2-3; no definite D call. Germline values: CDR1 MNHNS, CDR2 SASEGT. The CDR3 sequence is 15 residues long. V lost 5 bases and J lost 1, with 13 bases in between. The CDR3 DNA reads as TGTGCCAGCAGTACCCGGCAAGGAGGCACAGATACGCAGTATTTT. Its protein product is CASSTRQGGTDTQYF.

Comments on this clone: This same CDR3 is encoded by further DNA sequences in the sample. V usage is TRBV5-1 and J usage is TRBJ2-2; a weak D match, TRBD2 (7 bases). The CDR3 is made up of 16 amino acids. V was clipped by 1 base and J by 4 bases, with 14 bases between them. Germline V lookup: CDR1 SGHRS, CDR2 YFSETQ. The CDR3: CASSLTGGSSTGELFF. In DNA, the CDR3 is TGCGCCAGCAGCTTGACGGGGGGCTCGAGCACCGGGGAGCTGTTTTTT. Filled out from reference TRBV5-1 and TRBJ2-2, the complete variable domain reads KAGVTQTPRYLIKTRGQQVTLSCSPISGHRSVSWYQQTPGQGLQFLFEYFSETQRNKGNFPGRFSGRQFSNSRSEMNVSTLELGDSALYLCASSLTGGSSTGELFFGEGSRLTVL.

This chain joins TRBV27 and TRBJ1-5, with TRBD1 as a possible D gene (5 bases). The germline CDR1 and CDR2 sequences are MNHEY and SMNVEV (reference sequence). The CDR3 runs 16 residues. V lost 5 bases and J lost 2, with 16 bases in between. CDR3 loop: CASSPSRGAGNQPQHF. CDR3 nucleotides: TGTGCCAGCAGTCCCTCTCGCGGGGCCGGCAATCAGCCCCAGCATTTT.

This clone was counted a few times. Additional DNA sequences in this sample encode the identical CDR3. The rearrangement uses TRBV30 and TRBJ1-5, with D possibly TRBD1 on 6 matching bases. Germline V lookup: CDR1 GTSNPN, CDR2 SVGIG (reference sequence). The CDR3 is made up of 14 amino acids. Between the trimmed V and J ends, which lost 0 bases and 2 bases, there was a span of 8 bases. CDR3 loop: CAWSVGGGNQPQHF. In nucleotides, the CDR3 is TGTGCCTGGAGTGTAGGGGGGGGCAATCAGCCCCAGCATTTT.

The chain links TRBV5-1 to TRBJ1-1; D gene unclear. V shed 0 bases and J shed 0 bases, with 9 bases lying between them. This CDR3 region has 15 residues. From germline, CDR1 is SGHRS and CDR2 YFSETQ. This CDR3 is CASSLGALLNTEAFF. The CDR3 region has the DNA TGCGCCAGCAGCTTGGGGGCCCTCTTGAACACTGAAGCTTTCTTT.

This clone came up once. The CDR3 sequence: CASSLSPGQGSDEQYF. The CDR3 DNA sequence: TGCGCCAGCAGCTTGAGTCCGGGACAGGGTTCGGACGAGCAGTACTTC. The chain combines TRBV5-1 with TRBJ2-7; 9 bases are shared with TRBD1. V lost 1 base, J lost 5 bases, and 10 bases stayed unmatched. CDR1 is SGHRS, CDR2 YFSETQ, per germline. The length of the CDR3 is 16 residues. The whole variable domain, filled in from reference TRBV5-1 and TRBJ2-7, reads KAGVTQTPRYLIKTRGQQVTLSCSPISGHRSVSWYQQTPGQGLQFLFEYFSETQRNKGNFPGRFSGRQFSNSRSEMNVSTLELGDSALYLCASSLSPGQGSDEQYFGPGTRLTVT.